This TCR beta chain was found in a study of cytomegalovirus exposure and HLA in healthy donors. Study-wide points: It was reported that the classifier diagnosed cytomegalovirus status with high specificity and sensitivity in both the original and validation cohorts. A reported reduction in N-insertions relative to the 666-donor mean was seen in an Asian-associated ancestry cluster in a later analysis. A prior analysis recorded that most TCR beta V segments were productive about 90% or about 30% of the time.

Germline assignment: CDR1 MDHEN and CDR2 SYDVKM. CDR3 length equals 12 residues. The PCR contained 60 Vbeta and 13 Jbeta primers. Sequencing used immunoSEQ multiplex PCR; TCRdb keeps in-frame clones, though not all of them. The table includes 110,000 to 150,000 clones, roughly 76% detected once. Notes on this clone: Its antigen is still unknown. At one end, the junction sequence differs from germline, possibly due to a read error.

V gene TRBV28 combines with J gene TRBJ2-7, with 11 bases aligning to TRBD1. This clonotype was sampled from a female donor in good health and CMV-seronegative. Sequencing used PBMCs. CDR3 protein: CASSLGTGGWNF. CDR3 sequence (DNA): TGTGCCAGCAGTTTAGGGACAGGGGGGTGGAACTTC.